This T cell receptor beta chain was captured in a study of T cell responses to AZD1222 COVID-19 vaccine. Broader study findings: In a largely white British group with more females than males, clonal diversity was possibly underestimated. Per reports, nearly half of all spike-specific TCRs target regions that are unmutated in variants. CD4 TCRs linked to vaccination spanned spike, dominating at 160-218 and 743-854.

V was shortened by 5 bases and J by 8 bases, with 11 bases between the two germline ends. The germline V gene encodes CDR1 LNHDA and CDR2 SQIVND (reference sequence). The CDR3 sequence is 12 residues long. The protocol was immunoSEQ multiplex PCR, while the TCRdb copy is restricted to in-frame clones and leaves out a portion. The repertoire holds 200,000 or so clones, roughly 93% seen once, with approximately 0.97% in the top ten. Comments on this clone: Its specificity is unknown.

This material consisted of peripheral blood, taken on day 0 of AZD1222 vaccination. The receptor was isolated from an adult in good health. The rearrangement uses TRBV19 and TRBJ2-3; TRBD1 or TRBD2 may be the D gene (5 bases each). The CDR3 sequence: CASSVGGTTQYF. In DNA, the CDR3 is TGTGCCAGTAGTGTAGGTGGGACTACGCAGTATTTT.